The 4 T cell receptor beta chains below were found in one sample sequenced in a study of cytomegalovirus exposure and HLA in healthy donors. The PCR ran on 60 Vbeta and 13 Jbeta primers. The table came from immunoSEQ multiplex PCR; TCRdb's copy has only in-frame clones and leaves some out. The sample lists around 170,000 clones, around three quarters occurring once. Sequenced: PBMCs. The receptors come from a man aged 40-49 years in good health and CMV-seronegative.

The chain combines TRBV2 with TRBJ2-5, with 8 bases lining up with TRBD1. From germline, CDR1 is SNHLY and CDR2 FYNNEI. Trimming at V came to 7 bases and at J to 2 bases, leaving 9 bases not matched to a gene. CDR3 size: 15 residues. The CDR3 coding sequence is TGTGCCAGCAACCTACAGGGGGTAAGGCAAGAGACCCAGTACTTC. Translation gives CASNLQGVRQETQYF.

This chain uses TRBV4-3 with TRBJ1-1; D is perhaps TRBD1 (6 bases). V was clipped by 1 base and J by 3 bases, with 15 bases between them. This CDR3 spans 16 amino acids. CDR1 and CDR2 (germline): LGHNA, YSLEER. The DNA for the CDR3 is TGCGCCAGCAGCCAAGCAGGGGACGGATTTTACACTGAAGCTTTCTTT. Protein: CASSQAGDGFYTEAFF.

The rearrangement uses TRBV27 and TRBJ2-2; TRBD2 matches 10 bases. V lost 6 bases and J lost 4; bases outside the gene matches: 8. The CDR3 extends over 16 amino acids. Looked up from germline, CDR1 is MNHEY and CDR2 is SMNVEV (reference sequence). The CDR3 DNA follows: TGTGCCAGCAGATTGAGCGGGAGGGCCCTCACCGGGGAGCTGTTTTTT. This translates into CASRLSGRALTGELFF.

The J gene is TRBJ2-5, the V gene TRBV27; TRBD1 is a possible D gene (6 bases). The V gene's germline CDR1 is MNHEY and CDR2 SMNVEV (reference sequence). V was pared by 6 bases and J by 5 bases, with 16 bases between. This CDR3 comprises 14 residues. In nucleotides, the CDR3 is TGTGCCAGCAGGCAGGGGTCTAGTGGTGAGACCCAGTACTTC. Its protein product is CASRQGSSGETQYF.